This TCR beta chain was sequenced in a study of blood T cell repertoires in COVID-19. Generated by immunoSEQ multiplex PCR, the TCRdb table keeps only in-frame clones and is missing some. The table lists around 230,000 clones, about 79% of them singletons. Germline V CDR1 and CDR2: MNHNY, SVGAGI (reference sequence). The CDR3 loop spans 15 amino acids. J gave up 5 bases and V 0 bases, and 4 bases lay outside the gene matches. Specimen: peripheral blood. This receptor was obtained from a woman of 80 years or more with acute or convalescent COVID-19. V is TRBV6-6 and J is TRBJ1-1, with TRBD1 identical over 9 bases. CDR3 sequence: CASSYSWDRATEAFF. The CDR3 nucleotides are TGTGCCAGCAGTTACTCGTGGGACAGGGCAACTGAAGCTTTCTTT.